This T cell receptor (beta chain) was documented in a study of molecular identifiers for immune sequencing clone quantification. This clonotype was seen a few times. Looked up from germline, CDR1 is GTSNPN and CDR2 is SVGIG (reference sequence). V was pared by 1 base and J by 0 bases, with 5 bases of the junction left unmatched. There are 15 residues in the CDR3. From the PCR reads, TCRdb called clonotypes with MiXCR, one entry per CDR3 protein. The repertoire holds over 600,000 distinct CDR3 sequences, with 20% as singletons. The clonotype originates from a human donor in good health. Some libraries in this study had Jurkat cell RNA spiked in. Sequencing was performed on naive CD8+ T cells from blood, with Jurkat cell RNA spiked in. Subset specified: FACS-sorted CD8+CD4-CCR7+CD45RA+ naive T cells. This sequence joins TRBV30 and TRBJ1-1; 7 bases are shared with TRBD1. The CDR3, as DNA: TGTGCCTGGAGTGCGGTGACAGGGTTGAACACTGAAGCTTTCTTT. Protein sequence: CAWSAVTGLNTEAFF.